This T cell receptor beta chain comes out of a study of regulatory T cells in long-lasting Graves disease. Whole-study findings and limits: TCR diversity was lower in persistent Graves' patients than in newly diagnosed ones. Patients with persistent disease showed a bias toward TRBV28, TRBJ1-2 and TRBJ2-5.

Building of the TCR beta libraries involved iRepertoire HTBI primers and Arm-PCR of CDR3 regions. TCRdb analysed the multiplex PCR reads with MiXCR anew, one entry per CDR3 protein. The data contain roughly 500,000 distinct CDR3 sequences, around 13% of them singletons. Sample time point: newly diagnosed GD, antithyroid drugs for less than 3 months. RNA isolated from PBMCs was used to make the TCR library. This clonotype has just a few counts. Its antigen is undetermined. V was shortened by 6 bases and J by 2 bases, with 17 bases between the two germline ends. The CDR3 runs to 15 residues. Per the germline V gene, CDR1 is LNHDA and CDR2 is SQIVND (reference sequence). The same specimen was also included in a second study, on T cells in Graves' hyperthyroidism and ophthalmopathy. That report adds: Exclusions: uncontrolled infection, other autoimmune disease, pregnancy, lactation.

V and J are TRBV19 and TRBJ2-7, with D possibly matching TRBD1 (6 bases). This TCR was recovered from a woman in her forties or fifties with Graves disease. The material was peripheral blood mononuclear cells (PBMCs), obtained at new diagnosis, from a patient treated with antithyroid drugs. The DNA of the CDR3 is TGTGCCAGTAGCCGACTCGGGACACTTGCCTACGAGCAGTACTTC. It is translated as CASSRLGTLAYEQYF.